The source of this TCR beta chain is a study of T cell changes during pregnancy in multiple sclerosis. CDR3 length: 13 amino acids. The ends were cut back, 2 bases at V and 2 bases at J, with 9 bases in the middle. CDR1 is GTSNPN, CDR2 SVGIG, per germline (reference sequence). Repertoires were generated with immunoSEQ multiplex PCR, while TCRdb's copy carries only in-frame clones and drops some. This table holds some 64,000 clones, about 91% found once. The chain couples TRBV30 to TRBJ2-5, with D perhaps TRBD2 (5 bases). This specimen was peripheral blood, taken in the first trimester of pregnancy. The TCR sequence derives from a female donor with multiple sclerosis, enrolled in a pregnancy study. The CDR3 spells CAWSQEVQETQYF. CDR3 nucleotides: TGTGCCTGGAGTCAGGAGGTACAAGAGACCCAGTACTTC. Looking up the rest from reference TRBV30 and TRBJ2-5 gives the full variable domain: SQTIHQWPATLVQPVGSPLSLECTVEGTSNPNLYWYRQAAGRGLQLLFYSVGIGQISSEVPQNLSASRPQDRQFILSSKKLLLSDSGFYLCAWSQEVQETQYFGPGTRLLVL.